This TCR beta chain was found in a study of T-cell reconstitution after alpha-beta-depleted transplantation in children. Molecular barcoding with unique molecular identifiers was used for the TCRbeta library. Using its own MiXCR run on the PCR reads, TCRdb lists one record per CDR3 protein. The sample has 600,000 to 800,000 distinct CDR3 sequences, around 14% seen once. This clonotype was found a few times. The antigen is unknown. Germline assignment: CDR1 LGHDT and CDR2 YNNKEL (reference sequence). This CDR3 has 15 residues. V lost 2 bases and J lost 4; bases outside the gene matches: 6. Whole-study findings and limits: T-cell counts and diversity at one year following transplant were attributed mainly to newly produced T cells. Two months or so post-transplant, alpha-beta T cells reportedly derived from several hundred expanded graft clones.

This chain uses TRBV3-1 with TRBJ2-7; 9 nucleotides line up with TRBD2. This specimen consisted of PBMCs, obtained before TCRalphabeta/CD19-depleted stem cell transplant. This receptor was obtained from a girl aged 2-10 years with congenital amegakaryocytic thrombocytopenia, due to receive a stem cell transplant. The CDR3 nucleotides read TGTGCCAGCAGCCAACTGGTTAGCGGGAGTTACGAGCAGTACTTC. Translating it yields CASSQLVSGSYEQYF.